The rows below give T cell receptor beta chains drawn from one sample of a study of blood T cell repertoires in COVID-19. Assay used: immunoSEQ multiplex PCR; TCRdb lists only in-frame clones, some missing. The table records hundreds of thousands of clones, around 82% of them present only once. The specimen sequenced was PBMCs or T cells enriched from blood (not recorded which). These receptors all stem from a woman aged 40-49 years who had been exposed to COVID-19. Each CDR3 is given with its conserved first and last residue. The D gene is left open where the match is weak. Only some rows state a clone size, as once, few, many or a class for expanded clones.

>-|TRBV2|TRBJ1-3|-
CASSLVGALVGNTIYF
TGTGCCAGCTCCTTAGTAGGGGCCCTAGTCGGAAACACCATATATTTT
>-|TRBV9|TRBJ2-4|-
CASSVTGDPAAKNIQYF
TGTGCCAGCAGCGTAACGGGGGACCCAGCGGCCAAAAACATTCAGTACTTC
>-|TRBV21-1|TRBJ1-2|-
CASSNRTPQGVSGYTF
TGTGCCAGCAGCAACCGGACCCCACAGGGCGTGAGTGGCTACACCTTC
>once|TRBV11-2|TRBJ2-1|-
CASSPRLSGVIEQFF
TGTGCCAGCAGCCCCAGACTCTCAGGGGTGATTGAGCAGTTCTTC
>-|TRBV6-5|TRBJ2-7|TRBD2
CASSYASTSPSYEQYF
TGTGCCAGCAGTTACGCGTCGACTAGCCCATCCTACGAGCAGTACTTC
>-|TRBV19|TRBJ1-1|TRBD1
CASRNRGQNTEAFF
TGTGCCAGTCGCAACAGGGGACAAAACACTGAAGCTTTCTTT
>-|TRBV5-1|TRBJ1-6|TRBD1
CASSFTSGQGRTSYNSPLHF
TGCGCCAGCAGCTTCACCTCAGGACAGGGAAGAACATCCTATAATTCACCCCTCCACTTT
>-|TRBV27|TRBJ1-2|TRBD1
CATRGTGGLYGYTF
TGTGCCACCCGGGGGACAGGGGGCTTATATGGCTACACCTTC
>-|TRBV6-6|TRBJ1-5|TRBD1
CASTPRQGPGSFPQHF
TGTGCCAGCACCCCCAGACAGGGGCCCGGGTCATTTCCCCAGCATTTT
>-|TRBV6-6|TRBJ1-2|TRBD1
CASSPGLGQAPGGGYTF
TGTGCCAGCAGTCCTGGATTGGGACAGGCTCCCGGGGGTGGCTACACCTTC
>-|TRBV7-2|TRBJ1-6|-
CASSLVPAGDGYNSPLHF
TGTGCCAGCAGCTTAGTGCCAGCGGGGGATGGCTATAATTCACCCCTCCACTTT
>-|TRBV2|TRBJ2-7|TRBD1
CASTVQGNTNEQYF
TGTGCCAGCACCGTACAGGGGAACACCAACGAGCAGTACTTC
>-|TRBV5-1|TRBJ2-2|-
CASSLVGTPNTGELFF
TGCGCCAGCAGCTTGGTAGGGACACCGAACACCGGGGAGCTGTTTTTT
>-|TRBV12-3/TRBV12-4|TRBJ1-5|TRBD1
CASTQGQGQPQHF
TGTGCCAGCACCCAGGGACAGGGACAGCCCCAGCATTTT
>-|TRBV25-1|TRBJ2-1|-
CASSDPSDRFGNEQFF
TGTGCCAGCAGTGACCCCTCCGACAGGTTCGGCAATGAGCAGTTCTTC
>-|TRBV5-1|TRBJ2-5|TRBD2
CASNRLAGGGGETQYF
TGCGCCAGCAACCGACTAGCGGGGGGCGGGGGGGAGACCCAGTACTTC
>-|TRBV5-5|TRBJ2-3|TRBD1
CASSLAGTGGADTQYF
TGTGCCAGCAGCTTGGCGGGGACAGGGGGCGCAGATACGCAGTATTTT
>few|TRBV3-1/TRBV3-2|TRBJ1-4|-
CASSQEVKRSEKLFF
TGTGCCAGCAGCCAAGAGGTTAAACGGAGTGAAAAACTGTTTTTT
>-|TRBV7-2|TRBJ2-3|-
CASSAGRSTQYF
TGTGCCAGCAGCGCGGGGCGTAGTACGCAGTATTTT
>-|TRBV29-1|TRBJ2-1|TRBD2
CSVEAGLGVNEQFF
TGCAGCGTTGAAGCGGGACTAGGGGTCAATGAGCAGTTCTTC
>-|TRBV6-5|TRBJ1-2|-
CASNTGLYGYTF
TGTGCCAGCAACACAGGGCTTTATGGCTACACCTTC
>-|TRBV27|TRBJ2-7|-
CASSPISGSYEQYF
TGTGCCAGCAGTCCAATAAGCGGTTCCTACGAGCAGTACTTC
>-|TRBV5-5|TRBJ1-1|-
CASSTQGDTEAFF
TGTGCCAGCAGCACCCAAGGGGACACTGAAGCTTTCTTT
>-|TRBV7-2|TRBJ2-5|TRBD2
CASSLVPAGNQETQYF
TGTGCCAGCAGCTTAGTTCCAGCGGGGAACCAAGAGACCCAGTACTTC
>-|TRBV29-1|TRBJ1-1|TRBD1
CSVDRGTGGSFGTEAFF
TGCAGCGTTGACCGAGGGACAGGGGGCAGTTTCGGCACTGAAGCTTTCTTT
>few|TRBV28|TRBJ1-5|-
CASSRMGRAQHF
TGTGCCAGCAGTCGAATGGGGAGGGCCCAGCATTTT
>-|TRBV25-1|TRBJ2-5|TRBD2
CASSVPSGGARETQYF
TGTGCCAGCAGTGTCCCTAGCGGGGGGGCCCGGGAGACCCAGTACTTC
>once|TRBV6-5|TRBJ1-5|TRBD1
CASSGQGSQPQHF
TGTGCCAGCAGCGGACAGGGTAGTCAGCCCCAGCATTTT
>-|TRBV4-2|TRBJ2-7|-
CASSQDGQIREQYF
TGTGCCAGCAGCCAAGATGGGCAGATTCGGGAGCAGTACTTC
>-|TRBV4-1|TRBJ2-1|TRBD2
CASSQVGTSGVFYNEQFF
TGCGCCAGCAGCCAAGTTGGGACTAGCGGGGTGTTTTACAATGAGCAGTTCTTC
>once|TRBV7-2|TRBJ1-6|-
CASSLRGLGNSPLHF
TGTGCCAGCAGCTTACGTGGGCTTGGCAATTCACCCCTCCACTTT
>-|TRBV4-3|TRBJ2-3|-
CASSQGFGGPRTDTQYF
TGCGCCAGCAGCCAAGGTTTCGGGGGACCTCGCACAGATACGCAGTATTTT
>-|TRBV6-6|TRBJ1-4|TRBD1
CASSSGQGLDEKLFF
TGTGCCAGCAGTTCAGGACAGGGGTTAGATGAAAAACTGTTTTTT
>-|TRBV5-6|TRBJ1-1|-
CASSLGENTEAFF
TGTGCCAGCAGCTTGGGAGAGAACACTGAAGCTTTCTTT
>-|TRBV28|TRBJ2-7|-
CGWGVYYEQYF
TGTGGTTGGGGCGTCTACTACGAGCAGTACTTC
>-|TRBV4-1|TRBJ1-2|TRBD1
CASSQVGQALYGYTF
TGCGCCAGCAGCCAGGTAGGACAGGCTCTCTATGGCTACACCTTC
>-|TRBV2|TRBJ1-4|-
CASSEAEATNEKLFF
TGTGCCAGCAGTGAGGCGGAGGCAACTAATGAAAAACTGTTTTTT
>-|TRBV27|TRBJ2-6|TRBD1
CASSLQGAAGANVLTF
TGTGCCAGCAGTTTGCAGGGGGCTGCTGGGGCCAACGTCCTGACTTTC
>-|TRBV6-5|TRBJ1-4|-
CASSAQGSYEKLFF
TGTGCCAGCAGCGCGCAGGGATCTTATGAAAAACTGTTTTTT
>-|TRBV10-3|TRBJ2-4|TRBD2
CAISEWGREGKNIQYF
TGTGCCATCAGTGAGTGGGGCAGGGAGGGAAAAAACATTCAGTACTTC
>-|TRBV19|TRBJ2-1|-
CASSIGSALNEQFF
TGTGCCAGTAGTATAGGGAGCGCCCTGAATGAGCAGTTCTTC
>once|TRBV6-4|TRBJ2-2|-
CASRTALNTGELFF
TGTGCCAGCCGGACTGCACTGAACACCGGGGAGCTGTTTTTT
>-|TRBV15|TRBJ1-2|-
CATSRTSGTFYGYTF
TGTGCCACCAGCAGAACGAGCGGGACATTCTATGGCTACACCTTC
>-|TRBV9|TRBJ1-1|-
CASSPQGSMNTEAFF
TGTGCCAGCAGCCCCCAGGGGAGCATGAACACTGAAGCTTTCTTT
>few|TRBV28|TRBJ1-1|TRBD1
CASSLYVRDRDRDTEAFF
TGTGCCAGCAGTTTATATGTCCGGGACAGGGATAGGGACACTGAAGCTTTCTTT
>-|TRBV7-3|TRBJ1-3|-
CASSLNAGSGNTIYF
TGTGCCAGCAGCTTAAACGCGGGATCTGGAAACACCATATATTTT
>-|TRBV5-1|TRBJ2-5|TRBD2
CASSPGLAETQYF
TGCGCCAGCAGCCCCGGACTAGCGGAGACCCAGTACTTC
>-|TRBV5-4|TRBJ2-2|-
CASSPEGRNTGELFF
TGTGCCAGCAGCCCTGAGGGAAGGAACACCGGGGAGCTGTTTTTT
>-|TRBV5-4|TRBJ2-5|TRBD2
CASSSGLAGPQETQYF
TGTGCCAGCAGCTCCGGACTAGCGGGGCCGCAAGAGACCCAGTACTTC
>-|TRBV24-1|TRBJ1-2|-
CATSGTALGGYGYTF
TGTGCCACCAGTGGCACAGCACTAGGCGGCTATGGCTACACCTTC
>-|TRBV4-1|TRBJ2-7|-
CASSQDRSYEQYF
TGCGCCAGCAGCCAAGACAGATCCTACGAGCAGTACTTC
>few|TRBV7-8|TRBJ1-2|TRBD1
CASSPGQGNYGYTF
TGTGCCAGCAGCCCGGGACAGGGGAACTATGGCTACACCTTC
>-|TRBV2|TRBJ2-1|TRBD1
CASSRDRGWNEQFF
TGTGCCAGCAGCCGGGACAGGGGATGGAATGAGCAGTTCTTC
>-|TRBV5-4|TRBJ2-1|TRBD2
CASSLAASGHNEQFF
TGTGCCAGCAGCTTGGCGGCTAGCGGCCACAATGAGCAGTTCTTC
>-|TRBV4-3|TRBJ1-2|TRBD1
CASSRGTDSYGYTF
TGCGCCAGCAGCCGAGGGACAGATAGCTATGGCTACACCTTC
>-|TRBV9|TRBJ1-6|-
CASSVGQPFDNSPLHF
TGTGCCAGCAGCGTAGGACAGCCCTTTGATAATTCACCCCTCCACTTT
>-|TRBV24-1|TRBJ1-2|-
CATSKTDYSYGYTF
TGTGCCACCAGTAAGACAGATTACAGCTATGGCTACACCTTC
>-|TRBV5-4|TRBJ1-2|-
CASSGQGLHGYTF
TGTGCCAGCAGCGGCCAGGGACTTCATGGCTACACCTTC